Sequencing of this TCR beta chain was carried out in a study of T cell responses to AZD1222 COVID-19 vaccine. Method: immunoSEQ multiplex PCR; TCRdb's copy keeps in-frame clones and lacks some. Among about 120,000 clones, 75% to 95% were seen once, and the ten largest hold more than 3.5%. The source material was peripheral blood, sampled 28 days after the second dose of the MenACWY control vaccine. The origin of this receptor is an adult who received the MenACWY meningococcal vaccine as a control.

CDR3 nucleotide sequence: TGCAGCGTTGACGAGGGGGGCCTCCCCTACGAGCAGTACTTC. This encodes CSVDEGGLPYEQYF. The chain recombines TRBV29-1 with TRBJ2-7; D tentatively reads TRBD1 or TRBD2 (6 bases each). With 3 bases removed from V and 2 bases from J, the gap between germline ends came to 14 bases. The CDR3 consists of 14 residues. CDR1 is SQVTM, CDR2 ANQGSEA, per germline.